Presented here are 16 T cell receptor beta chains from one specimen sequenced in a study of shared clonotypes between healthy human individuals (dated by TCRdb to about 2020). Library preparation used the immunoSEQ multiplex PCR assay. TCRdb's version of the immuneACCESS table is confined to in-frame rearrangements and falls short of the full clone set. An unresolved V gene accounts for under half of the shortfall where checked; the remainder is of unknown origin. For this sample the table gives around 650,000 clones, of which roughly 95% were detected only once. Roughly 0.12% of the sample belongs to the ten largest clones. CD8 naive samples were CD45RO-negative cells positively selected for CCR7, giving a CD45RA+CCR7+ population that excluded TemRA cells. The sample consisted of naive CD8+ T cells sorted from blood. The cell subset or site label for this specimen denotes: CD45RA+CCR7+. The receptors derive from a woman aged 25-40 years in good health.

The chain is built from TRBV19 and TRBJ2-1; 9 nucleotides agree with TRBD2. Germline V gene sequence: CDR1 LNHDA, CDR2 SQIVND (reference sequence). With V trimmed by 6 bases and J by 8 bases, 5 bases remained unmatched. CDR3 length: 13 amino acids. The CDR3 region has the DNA TGTGCCAGTAGCCCAATAGCGGGAGATGAGCAGTTCTTC. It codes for CASSPIAGDEQFF. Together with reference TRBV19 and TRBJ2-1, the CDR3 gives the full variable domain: DGGITQSPKYLFRKEGQNVTLSCEQNLNHDAMYWYRQDPGQGLRLIYYSQIVNDFQKGDIAEGYSVSREKKESFPLTVTSAQKNPTAFYLCASSPIAGDEQFFGPGTRLTVL.

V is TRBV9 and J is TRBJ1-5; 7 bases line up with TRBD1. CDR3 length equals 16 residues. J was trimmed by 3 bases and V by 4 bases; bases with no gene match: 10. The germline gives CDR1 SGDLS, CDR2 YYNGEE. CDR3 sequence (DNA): TGTGCCAGCAGCCCCCACTCAGGGGGTTCCAATCAGCCCCAGCATTTT. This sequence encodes CASSPHSGGSNQPQHF.

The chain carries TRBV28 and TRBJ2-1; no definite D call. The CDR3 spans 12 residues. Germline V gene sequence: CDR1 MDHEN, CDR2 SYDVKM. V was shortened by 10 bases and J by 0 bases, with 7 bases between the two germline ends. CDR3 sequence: CATGRSYNEQFF. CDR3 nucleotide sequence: TGTGCCACCGGACGCTCCTACAATGAGCAGTTCTTC.

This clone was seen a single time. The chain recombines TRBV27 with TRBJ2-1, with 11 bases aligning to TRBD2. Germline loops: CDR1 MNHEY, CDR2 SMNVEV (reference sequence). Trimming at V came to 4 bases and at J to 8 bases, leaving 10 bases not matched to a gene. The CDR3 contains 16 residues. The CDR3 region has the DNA TGTGCCAGCAGTTATGTAGCGGGAGGGCCCTTCCATGAGCAGTTCTTC. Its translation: CASSYVAGGPFHEQFF.

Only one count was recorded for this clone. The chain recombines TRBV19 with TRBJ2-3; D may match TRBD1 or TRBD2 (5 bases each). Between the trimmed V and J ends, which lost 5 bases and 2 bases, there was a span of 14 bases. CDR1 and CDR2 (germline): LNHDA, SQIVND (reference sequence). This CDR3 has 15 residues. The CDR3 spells CASSPGPGTTDTQYF. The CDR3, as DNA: TGTGCCAGTAGTCCAGGCCCAGGGACCACAGATACGCAGTATTTT.

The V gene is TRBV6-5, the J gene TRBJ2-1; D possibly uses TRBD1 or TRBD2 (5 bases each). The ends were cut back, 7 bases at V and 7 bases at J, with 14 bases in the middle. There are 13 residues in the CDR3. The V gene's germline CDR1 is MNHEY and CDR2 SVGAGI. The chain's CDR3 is CASNYGAGNEQFF. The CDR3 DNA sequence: TGTGCCAGCAACTACGGGGCCGGAAATGAGCAGTTCTTC.

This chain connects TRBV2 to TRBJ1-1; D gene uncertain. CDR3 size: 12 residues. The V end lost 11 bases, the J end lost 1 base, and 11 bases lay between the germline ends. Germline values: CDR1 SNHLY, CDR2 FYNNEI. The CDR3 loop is CAAGLTNTEAFF. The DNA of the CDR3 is TGTGCCGCGGGTCTGACGAACACTGAAGCTTTCTTT.

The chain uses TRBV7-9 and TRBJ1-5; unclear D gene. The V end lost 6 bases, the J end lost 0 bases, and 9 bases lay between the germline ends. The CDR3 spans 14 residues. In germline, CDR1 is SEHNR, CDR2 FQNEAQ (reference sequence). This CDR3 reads CASSQGYSNQPQHF. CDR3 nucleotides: TGTGCCAGCAGTCAAGGTTATAGCAATCAGCCCCAGCATTTT.

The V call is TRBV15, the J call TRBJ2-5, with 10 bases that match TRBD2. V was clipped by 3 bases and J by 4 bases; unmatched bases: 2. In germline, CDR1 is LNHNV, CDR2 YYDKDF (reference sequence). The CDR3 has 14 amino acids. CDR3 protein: CATSSRTSGETQYF. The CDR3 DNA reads TGTGCCACCAGCAGTAGGACTAGCGGAGAGACCCAGTACTTC.

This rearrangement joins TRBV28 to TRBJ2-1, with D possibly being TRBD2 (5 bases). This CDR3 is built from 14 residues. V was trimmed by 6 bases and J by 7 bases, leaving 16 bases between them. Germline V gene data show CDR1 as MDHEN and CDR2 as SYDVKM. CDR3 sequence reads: CASSVGRRWNEQFF. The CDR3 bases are TGTGCCAGCAGCGTGGGTAGGAGGTGGAATGAGCAGTTCTTC.

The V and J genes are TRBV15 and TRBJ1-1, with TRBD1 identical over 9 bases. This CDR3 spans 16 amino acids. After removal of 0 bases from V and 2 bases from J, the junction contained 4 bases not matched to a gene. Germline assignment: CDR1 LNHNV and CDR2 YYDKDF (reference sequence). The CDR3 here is CATSREGTGSNTEAFF. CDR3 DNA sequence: TGTGCCACCAGCAGAGAAGGGACAGGGAGCAACACTGAAGCTTTCTTT.

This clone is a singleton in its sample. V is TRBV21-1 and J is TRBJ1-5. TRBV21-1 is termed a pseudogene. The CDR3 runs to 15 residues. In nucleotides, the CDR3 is TGTGCCAGCAGCAAAGAAGGGGGGGAAGTTCAGCCCCAGCATTTT. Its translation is CASSKEGGEVQPQHF.

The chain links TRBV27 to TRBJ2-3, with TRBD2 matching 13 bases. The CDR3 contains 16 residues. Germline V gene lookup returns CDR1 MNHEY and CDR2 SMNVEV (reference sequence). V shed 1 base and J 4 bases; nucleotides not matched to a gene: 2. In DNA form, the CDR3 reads TGTGCCAGCAGTTTATTACTAGCGGGAGGGGCAGATACGCAGTATTTT. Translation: CASSLLLAGGADTQYF.

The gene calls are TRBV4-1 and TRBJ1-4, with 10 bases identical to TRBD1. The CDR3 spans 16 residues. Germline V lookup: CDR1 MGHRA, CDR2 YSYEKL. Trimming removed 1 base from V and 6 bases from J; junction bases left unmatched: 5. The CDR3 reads CASSQGDRGPDEKLFF. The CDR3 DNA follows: TGCGCCAGCAGCCAAGGAGACAGGGGGCCGGATGAAAAACTGTTTTTT.

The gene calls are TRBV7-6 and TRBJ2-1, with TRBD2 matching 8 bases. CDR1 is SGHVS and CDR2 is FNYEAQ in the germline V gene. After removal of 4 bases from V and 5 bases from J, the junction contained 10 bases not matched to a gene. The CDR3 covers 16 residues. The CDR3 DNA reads TGTGCCAGCAGCTCGAAACTAGCGGCAGATAACAATGAGCAGTTCTTC. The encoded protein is CASSSKLAADNNEQFF.

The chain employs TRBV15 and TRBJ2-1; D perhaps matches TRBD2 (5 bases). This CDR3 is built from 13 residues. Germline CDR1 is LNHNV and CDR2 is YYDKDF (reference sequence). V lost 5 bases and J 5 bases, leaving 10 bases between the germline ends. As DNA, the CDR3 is TGTGCCACCAGCCAGGACGGGAACAATGAGCAGTTCTTC. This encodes CATSQDGNNEQFF.